A selection of T cell receptor beta chains follows, all from one sample in a study of cytomegalovirus exposure and HLA in healthy donors. Only in-frame clones appear in the TCRdb table, and some are missing; sequencing was by immunoSEQ multiplex PCR. Of 160,000 or so clones in the sample, about 80% were seen once. Sequenced material: PBMCs. The receptor source for this set is a woman between 35 and 50 years old in good health and CMV-seronegative. Each CDR3 is given with its conserved first and last residue. The order of the fields is V gene, J gene, clone size, D gene, CDR3 protein, CDR3 DNA. The D gene is left open where the match is weak. Clone size, where shown, is once, few, many, or a class for clones that have expanded.

>TRBV5-1|TRBJ1-1|.|TRBD1
CASSPGQGEGTEAFF
TGCGCCAGCAGCCCTGGACAGGGAGAGGGGACTGAAGCTTTCTTT
>TRBV7-8|TRBJ2-7|.|.
CASTTGGSSEQYF
TGTGCCAGCACCACGGGGGGCTCGTCCGAGCAGTACTTC
>TRBV7-2|TRBJ1-2|.|.
CASSSAARGGYTF
TGTGCCAGCAGCTCCGCAGCCCGGGGAGGCTACACCTTC
>TRBV6-5|TRBJ1-2|few|.
CATLGGGADGYTF
TGTGCCACTTTGGGTGGGGGCGCAGACGGCTACACCTTC
>TRBV7-3|TRBJ2-3|.|TRBD2
CASSPGRASYTDTQYF
TGTGCCAGCAGCCCAGGGAGGGCCTCCTACACAGATACGCAGTATTTT
>TRBV7-8|TRBJ1-5|.|.
CASSPTENQPQHF
TGTGCCAGCAGCCCCACAGAGAATCAGCCCCAGCATTTT
>TRBV5-4|TRBJ2-5|.|TRBD1
CASSLQGAGETQYF
TGTGCCAGCAGCTTACAGGGGGCAGGGGAGACCCAGTACTTC
>TRBV5-1|TRBJ1-1|.|.
CASSWGGGMNTEAFF
TGCGCCAGCAGCTGGGGCGGGGGCATGAACACTGAAGCTTTCTTT
>TRBV28|TRBJ1-1|.|.
CASTTESWYGEAFF
TGTGCCAGCACCACCGAGAGTTGGTATGGTGAAGCTTTCTTT
>TRBV18|TRBJ2-7|.|TRBD1
CASSPGQGSNEQYF
TGTGCCAGCTCGCCGGGACAGGGGTCGAACGAGCAGTACTTC
>TRBV2|TRBJ1-2|.|.
CASSAGDYGYTF
TGTGCCAGCAGTGCCGGAGACTATGGCTACACCTTC
>TRBV5-4|TRBJ2-7|.|TRBD2
CASSLGEGRASKQYF
TGTGCCAGCAGCTTGGGTGAAGGGAGGGCTAGTAAGCAGTACTTC
>TRBV7-9|TRBJ2-1|.|TRBD2
CALGASGTYNEQFF
TGTGCCCTGGGGGCTAGCGGGACCTACAATGAGCAGTTCTTC
>TRBV7-2|TRBJ2-7|once|.
CASSPQGLPSYEQYF
TGTGCCAGCAGCCCCCAGGGACTTCCCTCCTACGAGCAGTACTTC
>TRBV11-2|TRBJ1-3|once|.
CASRQGAGNTIYF
TGTGCCAGCAGACAGGGTGCTGGAAACACCATATATTTT
>TRBV2|TRBJ2-2|.|TRBD2
CASSPGLAGTGELFF
TGTGCCAGCAGTCCGGGACTAGCGGGAACCGGGGAGCTGTTTTTT
>TRBV6-1|TRBJ2-7|.|.
CASSEAGRGISYEQYF
TGTGCCAGCAGTGAAGCTGGCCGGGGGATCTCCTACGAGCAGTACTTC
>TRBV7-8|TRBJ2-2|.|.
CASSLSAPGGTGELFF
TGTGCCAGCAGCTTATCGGCTCCTGGAGGGACCGGGGAGCTGTTTTTT
>TRBV6-4|TRBJ2-7|.|TRBD1
CASSDSPGQLPYEQYF
TGTGCCAGCAGTGACTCGCCGGGACAGCTTCCCTACGAGCAGTACTTC
>TRBV5-4|TRBJ2-2|.|TRBD2
CASSLSGRSDTGELFF
TGTGCCAGCAGCTTGAGCGGGAGGTCAGATACCGGGGAGCTGTTTTTT
>TRBV29-1|TRBJ1-2|.|TRBD1
CSVAGQGASNYGYTF
TGCAGCGTTGCCGGACAGGGTGCTTCTAACTATGGCTACACCTTC
>TRBV5-1|TRBJ2-7|once|.
CASSPSSHEQYF
TGCGCCAGCAGCCCTAGTTCCCACGAGCAGTACTTC
>TRBV18|TRBJ2-5|.|TRBD1
CASSTGSQETQYF
TGTGCCAGCTCGACAGGGAGTCAAGAGACCCAGTACTTC
>TRBV7-9|TRBJ2-3|.|.
CASSWGPLGTDTQYF
TGTGCCAGCAGCTGGGGCCCCCTGGGCACAGATACGCAGTATTTT
>TRBV30|TRBJ1-1|few|.
CAWMGRYRGLDTEAFF
TGTGCCTGGATGGGGAGGTACCGCGGACTTGACACTGAAGCTTTCTTT
>TRBV19|TRBJ2-7|.|TRBD2
CASSISGNTYEQYF
TGTGCCAGTAGTATTAGCGGGAACACCTACGAGCAGTACTTC
>TRBV7-2|TRBJ2-5|.|.
CASSLRAAGEETQYF
TGTGCCAGCAGCCTGCGGGCAGCGGGCGAGGAGACCCAGTACTTC
>TRBV7-9|TRBJ2-5|.|.
CASSPGGRIGPQYF
TGTGCCAGCAGCCCAGGTGGGAGGATTGGCCCCCAGTACTTC
>TRBV19|TRBJ2-1|.|.
CASSNPGGPFQGQFF
TGTGCCAGTAGTAACCCAGGTGGACCCTTCCAGGGGCAGTTCTTC
>TRBV11-1|TRBJ2-1|once|.
CASSSWRSSNEQFF
TGTGCCAGCAGCTCATGGAGGAGTAGCAATGAGCAGTTCTTC
>TRBV11-2|TRBJ2-7|.|TRBD1
CASSLVTGGSYEQYF
TGTGCCAGCAGCTTAGTGACAGGGGGCTCCTACGAGCAGTACTTC
>TRBV5-1|TRBJ1-1|.|TRBD1
CASSFLTGGMNTEAFF
TGCGCCAGCAGCTTTTTGACAGGGGGAATGAACACTGAAGCTTTCTTT
>TRBV27|TRBJ1-1|.|TRBD1
CASSPRQGKDTEAFF
TGTGCCAGCAGTCCCCGACAGGGGAAGGACACTGAAGCTTTCTTT
>TRBV30|TRBJ2-2|.|.
CAWSAQNTGELFF
TGTGCCTGGAGTGCCCAGAACACCGGGGAGCTGTTTTTT
>TRBV18|TRBJ1-1|.|.
CASSPPNYQGNTEAFF
TGTGCCAGCTCACCACCGAATTATCAGGGGAACACTGAAGCTTTCTTT
>TRBV6-1|TRBJ2-3|.|TRBD1
CASSPTGYTDTQYF
TGTGCCAGCAGTCCGACAGGGTACACAGATACGCAGTATTTT
>TRBV2|TRBJ2-3|.|TRBD2
CASKGTSFGTDTQYF
TGTGCCAGCAAAGGGACTAGCTTTGGTACAGATACGCAGTATTTT
>TRBV30|TRBJ1-5|.|.
CAWSVPGNQPQHF
TGTGCCTGGAGTGTGCCGGGAAATCAGCCCCAGCATTTT
>TRBV5-1|TRBJ1-2|.|TRBD1
CASSHDRGLAGYTF
TGCGCCAGCAGCCACGACAGGGGGCTTGCTGGCTACACCTTC
>TRBV5-1|TRBJ2-7|.|TRBD1
CASSPGQGGDEQYF
TGCGCCAGCAGCCCGGGACAGGGGGGCGACGAGCAGTACTTC
>TRBV27|TRBJ1-5|few|.
CASSLQGRQPQHF
TGTGCCAGCAGTTTACAGGGGAGACAGCCCCAGCATTTT
>TRBV7-9|TRBJ2-5|.|TRBD2
CASSLKETSGSLETQYF
TGTGCCAGCAGCCTAAAGGAAACTAGCGGGAGTCTCGAGACCCAGTACTTC
>TRBV30|TRBJ1-4|.|.
CAWSGDFYDLFF
TGTGCCTGGAGTGGGGACTTTTACGACCTGTTTTTT
>TRBV7-3|TRBJ1-2|few|.
CARRVLKRGYTF
TGTGCCAGGAGGGTCCTAAAACGAGGCTACACCTTC
>TRBV29-1|TRBJ1-5|.|TRBD1
CSVDQGGNQPQHF
TGCAGCGTTGATCAGGGGGGCAATCAGCCCCAGCATTTT
>TRBV19|TRBJ1-1|.|.
CASSIDMVRATEAFF
TGTGCCAGTAGTATAGATATGGTCAGGGCCACTGAAGCTTTCTTT
>TRBV5-6|TRBJ1-1|once|.
CASTGRGTEAFF
TGTGCCAGCACCGGGAGGGGCACTGAAGCTTTCTTT